This TCR beta chain was retrieved from a study of blood T cell repertoires in COVID-19. Study as a whole: The United States, Italy and Spain supplied acute and convalescent COVID-19 samples. From T cells, B-cell-depleted T cells, or PBMCs came the material, which was cDNA or gDNA.

The table came from immunoSEQ multiplex PCR; TCRdb's copy has only in-frame clones and leaves some out. The table shows 120,000 to 150,000 clones, with about 85% occurring only once. This CDR3 contains 15 residues. V lost 0 bases to trimming and J lost 5 bases, with 11 bases between them. Germline V gene sequence: CDR1 LGHNA, CDR2 YSLEER. Sequencing was performed on peripheral blood. This TCR came from a human donor with acute or convalescent COVID-19. The donor label of this sample is uncertain. The V gene is TRBV4-3, the J gene TRBJ2-1; possibly TRBD2 for D (6 bases). DNA for the CDR3: TGCGCCAGCAGCCAAGATCGGGCTAGCGACAATGAGCAGTTCTTC. It specifies CASSQDRASDNEQFF.